This paragraph covers one T cell receptor beta chain sequence. Profiling relied on immunoSEQ multiplex PCR, and the TCRdb table lists in-frame clones only, not all of them. The sample lists some 100,000 clones; 75% to 95% were seen once. V was cut by 5 bases and J by 2 bases, with 19 bases left in between. Germline CDR1 and CDR2: LGHNA and YNFKEQ. The CDR3 sequence is 18 residues long. This sample is part of a study of control samples from healthy donors and cancer patients. The sample taken for sequencing was blood. The genes are TRBV4-2 and TRBJ1-6; D ambiguous. This sequence originates from a human donor in good health. The donor label of this sample is uncertain. The CDR3, as DNA: TGTGCCAGCAGCGCCAATTCGGGAGGCTACACCTATAATTCACCCCTCCACTTT. Residues: CASSANSGGYTYNSPLHF.